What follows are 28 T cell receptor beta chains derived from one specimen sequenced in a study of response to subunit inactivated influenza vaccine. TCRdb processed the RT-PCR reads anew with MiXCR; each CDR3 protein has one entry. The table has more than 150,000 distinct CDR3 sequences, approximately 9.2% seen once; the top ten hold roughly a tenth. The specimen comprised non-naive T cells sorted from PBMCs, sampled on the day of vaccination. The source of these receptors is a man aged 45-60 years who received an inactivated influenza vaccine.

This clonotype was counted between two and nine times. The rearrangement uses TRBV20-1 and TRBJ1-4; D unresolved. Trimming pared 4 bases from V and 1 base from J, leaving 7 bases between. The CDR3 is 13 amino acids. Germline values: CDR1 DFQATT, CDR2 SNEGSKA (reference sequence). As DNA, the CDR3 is TGCAGTGCTAAGCGGGGAACTAATGAAAAACTGTTTTTT. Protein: CSAKRGTNEKLFF.

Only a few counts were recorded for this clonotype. The CDR3 nucleotides read TGTGCCAGCAGTAGGGACAGGGCTATCGAGCAGTACTTC. This translates into CASSRDRAIEQYF. V is TRBV5-6 and J is TRBJ2-7, with TRBD1 matching 9 bases. The CDR3 spans 13 residues. Germline V gene lookup returns CDR1 SGHDT and CDR2 YYEEEE. Losses at the gene ends were 5 bases for V and 6 bases for J; bases not matched to a gene: 6.

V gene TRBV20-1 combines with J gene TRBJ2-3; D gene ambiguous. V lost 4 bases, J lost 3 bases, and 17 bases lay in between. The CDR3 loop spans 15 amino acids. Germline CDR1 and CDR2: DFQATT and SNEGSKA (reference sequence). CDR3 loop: CSAKAFGHGTDTQYF. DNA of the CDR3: TGCAGTGCTAAGGCCTTTGGTCATGGGACAGATACGCAGTATTTT.

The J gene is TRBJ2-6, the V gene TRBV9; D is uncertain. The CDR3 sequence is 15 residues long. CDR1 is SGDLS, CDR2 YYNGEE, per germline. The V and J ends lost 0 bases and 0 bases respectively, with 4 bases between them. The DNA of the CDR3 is TGTGCCAGCAGCGTAGTCAGCTCTGGGGCCAACGTCCTGACTTTC. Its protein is CASSVVSSGANVLTF.

The DNA for the CDR3 is TGTGCCAGCAGTCTAGCGGGTCGACTCACCGGGGAGCTGTTTTTT. This sequence encodes CASSLAGRLTGELFF. The chain joins TRBV7-9 to TRBJ2-2; 8 bases align to TRBD2. This CDR3 is built from 15 residues. V lost 6 bases, J lost 4 bases, and 7 bases stayed unmatched. Germline CDR1 and CDR2: SEHNR and FQNEAQ (reference sequence). Variable domain in full (rest from reference TRBV7-9 and TRBJ2-2): DTGVSQNPRHKITKRGQNVTFRCDPISEHNRLYWYRQTLGQGPEFLTYFQNEAQLEKSRLLSDRFSAERPKGSFSTLEIQRTEQGDSAMYLCASSLAGRLTGELFFGEGSRLTVL.

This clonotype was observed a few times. In DNA, the CDR3 is TGCAGCGTTGATTTGGGTGGGACTGAAGCTTTCTTT. This gives the protein CSVDLGGTEAFF. This chain connects TRBV29-1 to TRBJ1-1; D is undetermined. The CDR3 covers 12 residues. Looked up from germline, CDR1 is SQVTM and CDR2 is ANQGSEA. The V end was cut by 3 bases, the J end by 5 bases, with 10 bases between.

CDR3 coding DNA: TGCAGTGCTACCCGGGACAGGGTTGATGAAAAACTGTTTTTT. Translated: CSATRDRVDEKLFF. V and J are TRBV20-1 and TRBJ1-4; TRBD1 aligns across 9 bases. Germline lookup yields CDR1 DFQATT and CDR2 SNEGSKA (reference sequence). J gave up 6 bases and V 4 bases, and 6 bases lay outside the gene matches. CDR3 length: 14 amino acids.

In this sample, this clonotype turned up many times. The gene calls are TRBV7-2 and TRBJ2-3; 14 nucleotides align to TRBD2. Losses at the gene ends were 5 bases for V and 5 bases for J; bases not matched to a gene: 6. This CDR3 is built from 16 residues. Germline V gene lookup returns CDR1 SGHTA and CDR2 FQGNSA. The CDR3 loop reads CASSATSGGARDTQYF. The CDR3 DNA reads TGTGCCAGCAGCGCGACTAGCGGGGGGGCGAGAGATACGCAGTATTTT.

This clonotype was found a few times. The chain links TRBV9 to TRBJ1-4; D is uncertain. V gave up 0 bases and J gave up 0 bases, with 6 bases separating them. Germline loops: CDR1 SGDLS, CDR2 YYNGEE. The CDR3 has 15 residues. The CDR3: CASSVGVTTNEKLFF. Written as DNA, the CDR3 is TGTGCCAGCAGCGTAGGGGTAACAACTAATGAAAAACTGTTTTTT.

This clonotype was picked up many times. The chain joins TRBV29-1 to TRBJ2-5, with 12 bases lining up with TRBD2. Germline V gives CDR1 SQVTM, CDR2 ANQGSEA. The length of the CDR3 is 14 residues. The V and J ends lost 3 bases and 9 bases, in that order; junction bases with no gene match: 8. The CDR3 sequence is CSVEDGLAGRPQYF. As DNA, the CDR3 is TGCAGCGTTGAGGACGGACTAGCGGGAAGGCCCCAGTACTTC.

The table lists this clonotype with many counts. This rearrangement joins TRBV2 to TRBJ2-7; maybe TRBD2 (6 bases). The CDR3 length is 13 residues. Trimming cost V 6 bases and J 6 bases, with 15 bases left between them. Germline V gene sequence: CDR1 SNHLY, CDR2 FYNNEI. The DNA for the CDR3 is TGTGCCAGCAGGTCTGATCAGGGAGGCGAGCAGTACTTC. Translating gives CASRSDQGGEQYF.

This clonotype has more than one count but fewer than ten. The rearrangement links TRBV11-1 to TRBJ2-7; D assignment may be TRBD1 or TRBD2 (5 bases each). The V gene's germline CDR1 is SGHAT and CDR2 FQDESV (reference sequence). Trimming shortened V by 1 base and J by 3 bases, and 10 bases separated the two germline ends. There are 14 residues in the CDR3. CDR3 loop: CASSLVGVYYEQYF. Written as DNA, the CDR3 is TGTGCCAGCAGCTTAGTGGGGGTTTACTACGAGCAGTACTTC.

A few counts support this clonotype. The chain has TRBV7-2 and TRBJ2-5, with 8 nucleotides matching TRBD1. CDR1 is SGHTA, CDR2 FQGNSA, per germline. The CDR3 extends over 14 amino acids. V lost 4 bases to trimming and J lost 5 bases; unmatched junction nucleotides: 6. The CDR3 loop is CASSSRWDRETQYF. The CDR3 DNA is TGTGCCAGCAGCTCTCGGTGGGACAGGGAGACCCAGTACTTC.

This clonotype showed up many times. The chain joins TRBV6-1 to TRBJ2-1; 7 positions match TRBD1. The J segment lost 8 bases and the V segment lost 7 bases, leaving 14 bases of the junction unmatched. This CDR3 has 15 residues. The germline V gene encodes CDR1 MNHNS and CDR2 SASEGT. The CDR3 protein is CASKKQGQALDEQFF. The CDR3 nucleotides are TGTGCCAGCAAAAAACAAGGACAGGCGCTGGATGAGCAGTTCTTC.

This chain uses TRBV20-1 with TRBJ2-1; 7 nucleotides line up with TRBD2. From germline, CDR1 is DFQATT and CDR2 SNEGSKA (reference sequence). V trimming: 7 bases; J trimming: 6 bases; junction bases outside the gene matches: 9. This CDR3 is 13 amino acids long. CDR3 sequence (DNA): TGCAGTGTAGTTGGCGGGAGAGGCAATGAGCAGTTCTTC. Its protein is CSVVGGRGNEQFF.

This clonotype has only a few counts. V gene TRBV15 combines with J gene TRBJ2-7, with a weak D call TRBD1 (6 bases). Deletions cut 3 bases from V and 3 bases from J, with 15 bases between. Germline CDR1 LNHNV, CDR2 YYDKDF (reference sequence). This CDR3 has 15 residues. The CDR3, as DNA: TGTGCCACCAGCAGGGGCCGGGACACCTACTACGAGCAGTACTTC. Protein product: CATSRGRDTYYEQYF.

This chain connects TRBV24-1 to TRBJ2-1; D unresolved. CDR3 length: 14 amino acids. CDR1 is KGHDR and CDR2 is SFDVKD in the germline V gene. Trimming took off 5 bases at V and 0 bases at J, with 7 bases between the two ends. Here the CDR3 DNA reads TGTGCCACCAGTGCGCCAGGCTCCTACAATGAGCAGTTCTTC. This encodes CATSAPGSYNEQFF.

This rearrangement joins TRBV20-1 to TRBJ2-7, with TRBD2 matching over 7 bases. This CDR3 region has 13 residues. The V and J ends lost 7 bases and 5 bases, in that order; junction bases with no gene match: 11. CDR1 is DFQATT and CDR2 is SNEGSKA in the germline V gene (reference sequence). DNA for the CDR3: TGCAGTGGTGGAAGGACTAGGGCCCACGAGCAGTACTTC. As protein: CSGGRTRAHEQYF.

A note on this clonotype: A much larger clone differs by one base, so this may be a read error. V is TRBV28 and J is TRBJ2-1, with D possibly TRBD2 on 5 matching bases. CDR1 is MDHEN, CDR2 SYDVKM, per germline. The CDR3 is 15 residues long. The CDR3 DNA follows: TGTGCCAGCAGTTCAAGCGGCCCCGTAGGGAATGAGCTGTTCTTC. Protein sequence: CASSSSGPVGNELFF.

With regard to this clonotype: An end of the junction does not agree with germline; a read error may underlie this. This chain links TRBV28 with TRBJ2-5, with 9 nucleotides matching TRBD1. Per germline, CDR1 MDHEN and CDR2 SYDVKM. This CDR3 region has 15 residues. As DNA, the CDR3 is TGTGCCAGCAGTGGGGACAGGGCGTCCCAAGAGACCCAGAACTTC. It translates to CASSGDRASQETQNF.

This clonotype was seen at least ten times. The DNA for the CDR3 is TGCGCCAGCAGAAGAAGGGGGCTAGCCCACAATGAGCAGTTCTTC. This gives the protein CASRRRGLAHNEQFF. The rearrangement links TRBV10-2 to TRBJ2-1, with TRBD1 matching over 7 bases. From germline, CDR1 is WSHSY and CDR2 SAAADI. The J segment lost 5 bases and the V segment lost 6 bases, leaving 10 bases of the junction unmatched. The CDR3 has 15 residues.

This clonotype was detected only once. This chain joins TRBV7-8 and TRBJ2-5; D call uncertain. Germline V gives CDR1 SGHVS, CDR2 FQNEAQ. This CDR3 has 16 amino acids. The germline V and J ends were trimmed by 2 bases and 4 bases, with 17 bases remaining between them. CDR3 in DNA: TGTGCCAGCAGCTTAATTATAGAAGTAGTCGCAGAGACCCAGTACTTC. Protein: CASSLIIEVVAETQYF. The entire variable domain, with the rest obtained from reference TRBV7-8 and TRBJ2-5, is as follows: GAGVSQSPRYKVAKRGQDVALRCDPISGHVSLFWYQQALGQGPEFLTYFQNEAQLDKSGLPSDRFFAERPEGSVSTLKIQRTQQEDSAVYLCASSLIIEVVAETQYFGPGTRLLVL.

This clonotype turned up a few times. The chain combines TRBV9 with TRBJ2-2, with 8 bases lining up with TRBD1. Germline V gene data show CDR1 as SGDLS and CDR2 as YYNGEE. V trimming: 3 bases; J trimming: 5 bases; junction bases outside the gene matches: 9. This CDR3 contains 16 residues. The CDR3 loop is CASSADRGLGTGELFF. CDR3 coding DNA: TGTGCCAGCAGCGCCGACAGGGGCTTAGGAACCGGGGAGCTGTTTTTT.

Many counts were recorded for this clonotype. The CDR3, as DNA: TGTGCCAGCAGTTGGGACCAAAGTACCTTCTCCTACGAGCAGTACTTC. It encodes CASSWDQSTFSYEQYF. The rearrangement joins TRBV6-2 or TRBV6-3 to TRBJ2-7; D may match TRBD1 or TRBD2 (5 bases each). The CDR3 is made up of 16 amino acids. Deletions cut 4 bases from V and 0 bases from J, with 16 bases between. Looked up from germline, CDR1 is MNHEY and CDR2 is SVGEGT.

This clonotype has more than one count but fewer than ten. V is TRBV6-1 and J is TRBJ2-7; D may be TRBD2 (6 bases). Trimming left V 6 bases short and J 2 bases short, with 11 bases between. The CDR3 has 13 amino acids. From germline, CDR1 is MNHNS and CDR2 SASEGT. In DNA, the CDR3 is TGTGCCAGCAGCCGCGGGGTGACCTACGAGCAGTACTTC. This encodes CASSRGVTYEQYF.

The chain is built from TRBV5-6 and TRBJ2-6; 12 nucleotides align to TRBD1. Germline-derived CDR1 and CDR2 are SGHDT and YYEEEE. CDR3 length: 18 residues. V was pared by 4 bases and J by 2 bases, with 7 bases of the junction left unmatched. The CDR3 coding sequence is TGTGCCAGCAGCACGCCGGGACAGGGGGCGGCTGGGGCCAACGTCCTGACTTTC. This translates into CASSTPGQGAAGANVLTF.

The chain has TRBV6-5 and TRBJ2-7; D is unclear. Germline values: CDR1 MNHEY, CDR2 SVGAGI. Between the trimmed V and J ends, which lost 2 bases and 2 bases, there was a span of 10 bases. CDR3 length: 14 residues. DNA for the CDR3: TGTGCCAGCAGTTACGCGCAGGCCGCCTACGAGCAGTACTTC. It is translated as CASSYAQAAYEQYF.

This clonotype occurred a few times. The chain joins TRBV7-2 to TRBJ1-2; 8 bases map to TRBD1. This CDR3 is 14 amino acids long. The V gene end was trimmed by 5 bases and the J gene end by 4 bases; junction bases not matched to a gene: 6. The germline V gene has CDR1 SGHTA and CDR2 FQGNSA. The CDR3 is CASSPGGQVYGYTF. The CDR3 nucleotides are TGTGCCAGCAGCCCAGGGGGACAGGTCTATGGCTACACCTTC.